The clone carrying this TCR beta chain was detected a few times. Germline CDR1 MDHEN, CDR2 SYDVKM. The germline V and J ends were trimmed by 5 bases and 8 bases, with 9 bases remaining between them. This CDR3 comprises 11 residues. This record belongs to a study of cytomegalovirus exposure and HLA in healthy donors. The study ran its PCR with 60 Vbeta and 13 Jbeta primers. The data were produced by immunoSEQ multiplex PCR, yet TCRdb's version contains in-frame clones alone and is incomplete. This sample has 95,000 to 150,000 clones, with about 10% found just once. This TCR came from a woman aged 18-29 years in good health and CMV-seropositive. The sequencing sample was made of PBMCs. V gene TRBV28 combines with J gene TRBJ1-1; D is unclear. The CDR3 DNA sequence: TGTGCCAGCAGTGCCGGGTTGGAAGCTTTCTTT. The encoded protein is CASSAGLEAFF.